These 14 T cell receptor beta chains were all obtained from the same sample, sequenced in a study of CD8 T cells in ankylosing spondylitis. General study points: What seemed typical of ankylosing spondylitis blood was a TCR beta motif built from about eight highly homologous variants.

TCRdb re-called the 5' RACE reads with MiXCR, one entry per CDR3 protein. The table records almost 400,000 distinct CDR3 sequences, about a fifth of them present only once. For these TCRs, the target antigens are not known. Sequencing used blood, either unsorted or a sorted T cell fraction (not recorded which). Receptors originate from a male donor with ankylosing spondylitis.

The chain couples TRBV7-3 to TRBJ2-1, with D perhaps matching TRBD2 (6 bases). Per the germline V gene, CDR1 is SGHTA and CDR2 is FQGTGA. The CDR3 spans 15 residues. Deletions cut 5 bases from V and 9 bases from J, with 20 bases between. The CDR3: CASSLGSSAIGEQFF. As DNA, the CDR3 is TGTGCCAGCAGCCTGGGTTCTAGCGCCATTGGTGAGCAGTTCTTC.

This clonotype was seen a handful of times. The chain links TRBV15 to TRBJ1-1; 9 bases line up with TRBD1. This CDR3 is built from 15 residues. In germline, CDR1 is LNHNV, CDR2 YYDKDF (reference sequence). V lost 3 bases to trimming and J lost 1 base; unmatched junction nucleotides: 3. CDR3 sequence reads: CATSRVDRGNTEAFF. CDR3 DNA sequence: TGTGCCACCAGCAGGGTGGACAGGGGGAACACTGAAGCTTTCTTT. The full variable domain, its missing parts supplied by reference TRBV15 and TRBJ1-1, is DAMVIQNPRYQVTQFGKPVTLSCSQTLNHNVMYWYQQKSSQAPKLLFHYYDKDFNNEADTPDNFQSRRPNTSFCFLDIRSPGLGDTAMYLCATSRVDRGNTEAFFGQGTRLTVV.

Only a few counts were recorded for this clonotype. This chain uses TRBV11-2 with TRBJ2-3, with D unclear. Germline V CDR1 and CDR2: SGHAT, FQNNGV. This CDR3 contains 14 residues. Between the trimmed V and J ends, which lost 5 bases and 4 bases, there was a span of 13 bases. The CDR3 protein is CASSPGLVPDTQYF. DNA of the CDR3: TGTGCCAGCAGCCCAGGCTTAGTGCCAGATACGCAGTATTTT.

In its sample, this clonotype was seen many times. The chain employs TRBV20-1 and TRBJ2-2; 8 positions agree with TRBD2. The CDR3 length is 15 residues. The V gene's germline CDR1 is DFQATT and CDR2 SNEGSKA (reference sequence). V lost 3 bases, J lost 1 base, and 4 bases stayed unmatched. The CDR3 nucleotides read TGCAGTGCTAGGCCAAGCGGGAGGAACACCGGGGAGCTGTTTTTT. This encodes CSARPSGRNTGELFF.

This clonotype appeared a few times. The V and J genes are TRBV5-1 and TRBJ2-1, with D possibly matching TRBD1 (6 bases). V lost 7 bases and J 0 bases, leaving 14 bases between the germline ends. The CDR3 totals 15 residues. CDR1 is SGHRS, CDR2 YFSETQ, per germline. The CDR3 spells CASSWGTSSYNEQFF. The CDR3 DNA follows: TGCGCCAGCTCTTGGGGGACAAGCTCCTACAATGAGCAGTTCTTC.

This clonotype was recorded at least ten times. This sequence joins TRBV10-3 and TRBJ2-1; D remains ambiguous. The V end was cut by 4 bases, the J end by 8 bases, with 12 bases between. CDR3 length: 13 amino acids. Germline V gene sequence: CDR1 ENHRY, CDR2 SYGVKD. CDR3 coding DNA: TGTGCCATCAGTGGGGGTCGGTTTGATGAGCAGTTCTTC. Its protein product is CAISGGRFDEQFF.

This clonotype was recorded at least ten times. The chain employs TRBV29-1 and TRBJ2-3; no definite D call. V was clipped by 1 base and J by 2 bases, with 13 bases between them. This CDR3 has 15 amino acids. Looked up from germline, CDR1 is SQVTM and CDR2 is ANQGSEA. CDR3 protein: CSVEARKETTDTQYF. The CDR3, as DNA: TGCAGCGTTGAAGCGAGGAAGGAGACCACAGATACGCAGTATTTT.

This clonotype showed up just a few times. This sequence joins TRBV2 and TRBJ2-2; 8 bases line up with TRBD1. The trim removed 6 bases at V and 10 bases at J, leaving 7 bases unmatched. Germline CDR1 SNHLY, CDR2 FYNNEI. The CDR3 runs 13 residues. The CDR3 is CASRWTGWTELFF. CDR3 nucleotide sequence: TGTGCCAGCAGGTGGACAGGGTGGACGGAGCTGTTTTTT.

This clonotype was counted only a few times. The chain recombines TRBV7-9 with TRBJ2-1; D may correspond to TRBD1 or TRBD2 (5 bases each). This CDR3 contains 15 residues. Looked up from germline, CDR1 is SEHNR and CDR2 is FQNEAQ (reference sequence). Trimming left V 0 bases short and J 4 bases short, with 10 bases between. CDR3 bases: TGTGCCAGCAGCTTAGCACTAGGGGAATACAATGAGCAGTTCTTC. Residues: CASSLALGEYNEQFF.

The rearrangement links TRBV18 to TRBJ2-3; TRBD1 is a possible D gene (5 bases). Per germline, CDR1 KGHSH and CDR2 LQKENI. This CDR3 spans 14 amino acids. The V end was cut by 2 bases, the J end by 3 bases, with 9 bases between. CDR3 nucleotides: TGTGCCAGCTCACCAAGGCAGGGAACAGATACGCAGTATTTT. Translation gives CASSPRQGTDTQYF.

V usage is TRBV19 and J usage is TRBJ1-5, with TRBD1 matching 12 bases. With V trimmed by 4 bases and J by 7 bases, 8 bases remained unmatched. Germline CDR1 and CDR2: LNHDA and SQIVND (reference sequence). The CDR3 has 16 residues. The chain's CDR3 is CASSTLRDRGPQPQHF. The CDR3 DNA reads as TGTGCCAGTAGTACCCTCCGGGACAGGGGGCCCCAGCCCCAGCATTTT.

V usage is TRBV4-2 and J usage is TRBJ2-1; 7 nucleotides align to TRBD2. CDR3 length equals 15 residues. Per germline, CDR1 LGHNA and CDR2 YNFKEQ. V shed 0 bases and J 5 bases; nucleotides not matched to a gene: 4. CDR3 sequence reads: CASSQEGGINNEQFF. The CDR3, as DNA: TGTGCCAGCAGCCAAGAGGGGGGGATCAACAATGAGCAGTTCTTC.

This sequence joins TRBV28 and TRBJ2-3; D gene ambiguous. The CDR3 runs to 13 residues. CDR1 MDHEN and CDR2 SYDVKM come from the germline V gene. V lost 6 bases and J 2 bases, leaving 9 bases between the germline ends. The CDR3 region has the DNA TGTGCCAGCAGCCCCCCCCACACAGATACGCAGTATTTT. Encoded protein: CASSPPHTDTQYF.

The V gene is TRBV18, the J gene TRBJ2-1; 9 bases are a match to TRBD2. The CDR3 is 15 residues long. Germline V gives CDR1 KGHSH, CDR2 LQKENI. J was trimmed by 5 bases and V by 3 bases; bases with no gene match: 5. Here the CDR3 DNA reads TGTGCCAGCTCACCCCGAGGGACTAGCCACAATGAGCAGTTCTTC. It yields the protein CASSPRGTSHNEQFF.